Presented here are 30 T cell receptor beta chains from one specimen sequenced in a study of monozygotic twins with inflammatory bowel disease (dated by TCRdb to between 2017 and 2020). The library came from 5' RACE. These reads were obtained on an Illumina HiSeq 2500. Each CDR3 protein sequence appears as one entry after TCRdb reprocessed the reads, and no DNA is included. This sample's table contains some 200,000 distinct CDR3 sequences. The ten largest make up under 8.5% of the sample. The source material was blood. All receptors derive from a human donor with ulcerative colitis or Crohn's disease, or a healthy co-twin of an affected twin (not recorded which).

The chain employs TRBV7-2 and TRBJ1-6; TCRdb calls TRBD1, which cannot be checked without DNA. Germline lookup yields CDR1 SGHTA and CDR2 FQGNSA. CDR3 length: 15 residues. CDR3 residues: CASNYQGTNNSPLHF.

The J gene is TRBJ2-5, the V gene TRBV5-1; the D call of TRBD1 rests on TCRdb alone, since no DNA is present to check it. Germline loops: CDR1 SGHRS, CDR2 YFSETQ. CDR3 length: 17 residues. CDR3 region: CASSLQPPDRKGETQYF.

J is TRBJ2-7 and V is TRBV2. The CDR3 runs 14 residues. CDR1 SNHLY and CDR2 FYNNEI come from the germline V gene. The CDR3 loop reads CASRTTAGTYEQYF.

The CDR3 sequence is CATSDLEGPTDTQYF. The chain couples TRBV24-1 to TRBJ2-3; without DNA, the TCRdb call of TRBD2 cannot be checked. Germline CDR1 is KGHDR and CDR2 is SFDVKD. The CDR3 has 15 residues.

The rearrangement uses TRBV12-3 or TRBV12-4 and TRBJ1-1. CDR3 length: 15 residues. CDR3 sequence reads: CASSPSFRANTEAFF.

The V and J genes are TRBV11-2 and TRBJ1-1. CDR1 is SGHAT, CDR2 FQNNGV, per germline. The CDR3 is 12 amino acids. The CDR3 protein is CASSSEGFEAFF.

V and J are TRBV5-6 and TRBJ2-7. Germline V gene sequence: CDR1 SGHDT, CDR2 YYEEEE. CDR3 size: 12 residues. This CDR3 reads CASSAVTYEQYF.

The V call is TRBV4-1, the J call TRBJ1-6. Per germline, CDR1 MGHRA and CDR2 YSYEKL. The CDR3 loop spans 16 amino acids. The CDR3 spells CASSQDPGMKNSPLHF.

The J gene is TRBJ2-7, the V gene TRBV3-1; the TCRdb D gene call, TRBD1, has no DNA to confirm it. The V gene's germline CDR1 is LGHDT and CDR2 YNNKEL (reference sequence). CDR3 length: 16 amino acids. The chain's CDR3 is CASSQVHPGREHEQYF.

This chain uses TRBV28 with TRBJ2-2; TCRdb calls TRBD1, which cannot be checked without DNA. Germline assignment: CDR1 MDHEN and CDR2 SYDVKM. This CDR3 has 14 residues. CDR3 region: CASKGQLNTGELFF.

V usage is TRBV29-1 and J usage is TRBJ2-3. Per germline, CDR1 SQVTM and CDR2 ANQGSEA. This CDR3 contains 13 residues. CDR3 sequence: CSVDRQDPDTQYF.

The J gene is TRBJ2-1, the V gene TRBV4-2; TCRdb indicates TRBD1, and absent DNA this call remains unverified. CDR1 and CDR2 (germline): LGHNA, YNFKEQ. The CDR3 has 16 amino acids. The CDR3 reads CASSRIGTGDYNEQFF.

The chain combines TRBV7-8 with TRBJ1-1; there is no DNA to check the TCRdb D call of TRBD1. CDR3 size: 12 residues. Germline CDR1 is SGHVS and CDR2 is FQNEAQ. The CDR3 sequence is CASNNRVGKAFF.

The chain couples TRBV7-9 to TRBJ2-5; TCRdb outputs TRBD1, but without DNA this stays unchecked. There are 13 residues in the CDR3. Germline loops: CDR1 SEHNR, CDR2 FQNEAQ (reference sequence). The CDR3 protein is CASSSPEQETQYF.

The chain links TRBV20-1 to TRBJ2-5; TCRdb gives TRBD2 as the D gene, but with no DNA this cannot be confirmed. From germline, CDR1 is DFQATT and CDR2 SNEGSKA (reference sequence). The CDR3 covers 19 residues. The CDR3 here is CSARDHPRSVGREWETQYF.

The chain has TRBV6-2 or TRBV6-3 and TRBJ2-3. The CDR3 is 12 amino acids. Germline loops: CDR1 MNHEY, CDR2 SVGEGT. CDR3 sequence: CASWRTTDTQYF.

The chain is built from TRBV7-2 and TRBJ2-4; TCRdb's D call of TRBD1 is untestable without DNA. This CDR3 has 13 amino acids. Germline-derived CDR1 and CDR2 are SGHTA and FQGNSA. Here the CDR3 reads CASSLNPGHIQYF.

The rearrangement uses TRBV29-1 and TRBJ2-5; TCRdb's assignment of TRBD2 cannot be checked, as there is no DNA. The CDR3 covers 12 residues. The germline V gene has CDR1 SQVTM and CDR2 ANQGSEA. CDR3 sequence reads: CSVAGGRETQYF.

The chain is built from TRBV4-1 and TRBJ2-7; the TRBD1 assignment by TCRdb is unverifiable without DNA. Germline CDR1 MGHRA, CDR2 YSYEKL. This CDR3 has 14 amino acids. The CDR3: CASSVGRGGYEQYF.

This chain connects TRBV29-1 to TRBJ2-7. The CDR3 sequence is 11 residues long. CDR1 SQVTM and CDR2 ANQGSEA come from the germline V gene. The CDR3 sequence is CSGQSGYEQYF.

This chain links TRBV29-1 with TRBJ2-5; TCRdb's D gene call, TRBD1, goes unchecked for lack of DNA. This CDR3 region has 12 residues. Germline V gives CDR1 SQVTM, CDR2 ANQGSEA. CDR3 loop: CSPGGGRETQYF.

The rearrangement uses TRBV30 and TRBJ1-1; the TCRdb call, TRBD1, lacks DNA for checking. Germline lookup yields CDR1 GTSNPN and CDR2 SVGIG (reference sequence). The CDR3 extends over 15 amino acids. The chain's CDR3 is CAWSIVDRVGTEAFF.

This rearrangement joins TRBV27 to TRBJ1-5. The CDR3 has 14 amino acids. From germline, CDR1 is MNHEY and CDR2 SMNVEV (reference sequence). CDR3: CASSRTGYNQPQHF.

The chain is built from TRBV27 and TRBJ2-1; TCRdb selects TRBD2, and the lack of DNA leaves this call unchecked. The CDR3 contains 15 residues. Germline CDR1 MNHEY, CDR2 SMNVEV (reference sequence). The CDR3: CASSHTSGPMSEQFF.

The rearrangement uses TRBV27 and TRBJ2-3; the D gene TCRdb calls, TRBD2, cannot be checked with no DNA. There are 14 residues in the CDR3. Germline V CDR1 and CDR2: MNHEY, SMNVEV (reference sequence). The CDR3 sequence: CASSWSGRSDTQYF.

V usage is TRBV7-7 and J usage is TRBJ2-7; TCRdb designates TRBD2, a call that cannot be tested without DNA. There are 15 residues in the CDR3. The germline CDR1 and CDR2 sequences are SSHAT and FNYEAQ (reference sequence). The chain's CDR3 is CASSPRSGSSYEQYF. The whole variable domain, remainder taken from reference TRBV7-7 and TRBJ2-7, is GAGVSQSPRYKVTKRGQDVTLRCDPISSHATLYWYQQALGQGPEFLTYFNYEAQPDKSGLPSDRFSAERPEGSISTLTIQRTEQRDSAMYRCASSPRSGSSYEQYFGPGTRLTVT.

The chain joins TRBV2 to TRBJ2-1. Germline lookup yields CDR1 SNHLY and CDR2 FYNNEI. The length of the CDR3 is 13 residues. The chain's CDR3 is CASVYEPYNEQFF.

The chain joins TRBV20-1 to TRBJ2-1. The CDR3 is made up of 14 amino acids. The germline gives CDR1 DFQATT, CDR2 SNEGSKA (reference sequence). The CDR3 sequence: CSADGLPPYNEQFF.

The chain couples TRBV4-3 to TRBJ1-1; TCRdb selects TRBD1, and the lack of DNA leaves this call unchecked. The CDR3 contains 14 residues. Germline loops: CDR1 LGHNA, CDR2 YSLEER. CDR3 sequence reads: CASSPYSVAPEAFF.

Here the CDR3 reads CASRLRGGTDTQYF. The chain joins TRBV12-3 or TRBV12-4 to TRBJ2-3; the D call from TCRdb, TRBD2, cannot be confirmed without DNA. This CDR3 is 14 amino acids long.